This T cell receptor beta chain was obtained from a study of cytomegalovirus exposure and HLA in healthy donors. At the level of the study: As released early, the data held about 85 million unique TCRs from HLA-typed donors.

Concerning this clone: Antigen specificity is unknown.

Study-level findings and limits: As a later analysis showed, a missense DCLRE1C variant was linked to trimming of TCR beta V- and J-genes.

The germline V gene has CDR1 MNHNY and CDR2 SVGAGI (reference sequence). The CDR3 spans 14 residues. Trimming took 4 bases from V and 6 from J; bases not matched to a gene: 9. 13 Jbeta primers and 60 Vbeta primers were used for the PCR. Profiled with immunoSEQ multiplex PCR; TCRdb holds only in-frame clones, not every one. This sample has under 200,000 clones; 81% occur once, and the top ten carry roughly 1.4%. At collection, donors were nominally healthy, but unrecorded immune exposures were probable. V and J are TRBV6-6 and TRBJ2-7; 7 positions agree with TRBD2. The TCR was taken from a man aged 45-65 years in good health and CMV-seropositive. The specimen was PBMCs. CDR3 loop: CASSSAGTKFEQYF. The CDR3 DNA reads as TGTGCCAGCAGTTCGGCCGGGACTAAATTCGAGCAGTACTTC.